The next 8 T cell receptor beta chains were all read from a single sample in a study of blood T cell repertoires in COVID-19. Sequenced by immunoSEQ multiplex PCR; TCRdb stores in-frame clones only, minus some. The sample records 200,000 to 250,000 clones, around 87% being singletons. Sequencing input: PBMCs or T cells enriched from blood (not recorded which). The receptors derive from a man aged 25-40 years in a cohort exposed to, infected with or recovered from COVID-19 (not recorded which).

The chain links TRBV19 to TRBJ2-7; 14 positions agree with TRBD2. V shed 3 bases and J 5 bases; nucleotides not matched to a gene: 9. CDR1 and CDR2 from the germline V gene are LNHDA and SQIVND (reference sequence). The CDR3 extends over 17 amino acids. The CDR3 here is CASSIHSGLAGGNEQYF. The CDR3 nucleotides are TGTGCCAGTAGTATTCACTCCGGACTAGCGGGAGGAAACGAGCAGTACTTC.

The rearrangement uses TRBV19 and TRBJ1-2; TRBD1 matches 7 bases. This CDR3 is 14 amino acids long. V lost 6 bases to trimming and J lost 8 bases; unmatched junction nucleotides: 12. Germline V lookup: CDR1 LNHDA, CDR2 SQIVND (reference sequence). CDR3 region: CASRTADRLDGYTF. CDR3 nucleotide sequence: TGTGCCAGTAGAACCGCGGACAGGCTAGACGGCTACACCTTC.

V is TRBV5-1 and J is TRBJ1-2; 7 nucleotides align to TRBD1. CDR1 and CDR2 from the germline V gene are SGHRS and YFSETQ. The CDR3 extends over 14 amino acids. V trimming: 3 bases; J trimming: 3 bases; junction bases outside the gene matches: 5. Here the CDR3 reads CASSSLTGDYGYTF. CDR3 nucleotides: TGCGCCAGCAGCTCGCTCACAGGGGACTATGGCTACACCTTC. Complete variable domain (other parts from reference TRBV5-1 and TRBJ1-2): KAGVTQTPRYLIKTRGQQVTLSCSPISGHRSVSWYQQTPGQGLQFLFEYFSETQRNKGNFPGRFSGRQFSNSRSEMNVSTLELGDSALYLCASSSLTGDYGYTFGSGTRLTVV.

The rearrangement links TRBV27 to TRBJ2-1, with D tentatively TRBD2 (6 bases). Germline CDR1 is MNHEY and CDR2 is SMNVEV (reference sequence). The CDR3 length is 13 residues. Trimming shortened V by 5 bases and J by 7 bases, and 12 bases separated the two germline ends. The DNA for the CDR3 is TGTGCCAGCAGTATCGGGACTTCGAATGAGCAGTTCTTC. It translates to CASSIGTSNEQFF.

This chain uses TRBV27 with TRBJ1-5, with D uncertain. V was pared by 6 bases and J by 6 bases, with 15 bases between. Germline CDR1 reads MNHEY; CDR2 reads SMNVEV (reference sequence). The CDR3 contains 14 residues. In DNA, the CDR3 is TGTGCCAGCAGCCCAAGAAGAACCGGTCAGCCCCAGCATTTT. It codes for CASSPRRTGQPQHF.

V gene TRBV28 combines with J gene TRBJ2-1; 7 positions agree with TRBD2. The length of the CDR3 is 16 residues. Germline V gives CDR1 MDHEN, CDR2 SYDVKM. J lost 0 bases, V lost 6 bases, and 8 bases had no gene match. The CDR3 is CASSPAGGSSYNEQFF. CDR3 DNA: TGTGCCAGCAGCCCCGCCGGGGGGAGCTCCTACAATGAGCAGTTCTTC.

The rearrangement uses TRBV4-2 and TRBJ2-2; no clear D. The CDR3 runs 18 residues. Trimming removed 2 bases at V and 0 bases at J, with 16 bases between. Looked up from germline, CDR1 is LGHNA and CDR2 is YNFKEQ. The CDR3 coding sequence is TGTGCCAGCAGCCAATTCCTAACTCCGATCGCGAACACCGGGGAGCTGTTTTTT. Residues: CASSQFLTPIANTGELFF.

CDR3 residues: CASSFGQGGEQYF. Written as DNA, the CDR3 is TGCGCCAGCAGTTTTGGACAGGGGGGCGAGCAGTACTTC. The chain employs TRBV5-1 and TRBJ2-7, with 10 positions matching TRBD1. The germline CDR1 and CDR2 sequences are SGHRS and YFSETQ. Trimming removed 5 bases from V and 6 bases from J; junction bases left unmatched: 5. CDR3 length: 13 amino acids.